Only one count was recorded for the clone carrying this TCR beta chain. As yet, its antigen is unknown. Only in-frame clones appear in the TCRdb table, and some are missing; sequencing was by immunoSEQ multiplex PCR. The table includes roughly 650,000 clones, around 97% detected once. All donors were Caucasian adults living in Nashville, Tennessee. Germline CDR1 WSHSY, CDR2 SAAADI. Unmatched junction bases numbered 5, after V lost 5 bases and J lost 2 bases. The CDR3 extends over 15 amino acids. This specimen belongs to a study of shared clonotypes between healthy human individuals. Findings and limits, study-wide: A reduction in generation probabilities was seen for non-shared clonotypes relative to those shared by all four donors. Clonotype sharing among donors, it was expected, would be affected by sequencing depth. Estimated clonotype richness was generally higher in naive than memory subsets.

The receptor's source is a woman aged 25 to 39 in good health. The specimen was naive CD4+ T cells sorted from blood. Subset defined: CD45RA+ positively selected. This chain uses TRBV10-2 with TRBJ2-5; 10 nucleotides match TRBD2. CDR3 region: CASSSTSGFQETQYF. The CDR3 nucleotides read TGCGCCAGCAGTTCGACTAGCGGGTTTCAAGAGACCCAGTACTTC.